Below, 13 T cell receptor beta chains from the same sample are listed, as sequenced in a study of blood T cell repertoires in COVID-19. This table comes from immunoSEQ multiplex PCR, and its TCRdb copy is limited to in-frame clones, with some not included. This repertoire shows 83,000 or so clones, roughly 82% found once; its top ten account for less than 25%. The sequenced sample was peripheral blood. The receptors were sampled from a human donor in a cohort sampled during active COVID-19.

The chain joins TRBV5-1 to TRBJ1-6, with 7 bases identical to TRBD1. Trimming took 3 bases from V and 8 from J; bases not matched to a gene: 8. This CDR3 is 15 amino acids long. CDR1 SGHRS and CDR2 YFSETQ come from the germline V gene. The CDR3 here is CASSYQTGKDSPLHF. The CDR3 region has the DNA TGCGCCAGCAGCTATCAGACAGGGAAAGATTCACCCCTCCACTTT.

This chain uses TRBV25-1 with TRBJ2-1; no firm D call. Trimming removed 1 base at V and 7 bases at J, with 8 bases between. The CDR3 length is 13 residues. CDR1 and CDR2 (germline): MGHDK, SYGVNS. CDR3 loop: CASSESVMNEQFF. The CDR3 DNA is TGTGCCAGCAGTGAATCGGTGATGAATGAGCAGTTCTTC.

The CDR3, as DNA: TGTGCCAGCAGTTACTCGACAGGGTCCGAGGTCTCAAGTCTCTATGAGCAGTTCTTC. It yields the protein CASSYSTGSEVSSLYEQFF. The genes are TRBV6-2 or TRBV6-3 and TRBJ2-1; TRBD1 agrees at 7 bases. The CDR3 contains 19 residues. Germline lookup yields CDR1 MNHEY and CDR2 SVGEGT. V shed 0 bases, J shed 8 bases, and the junction held 19 bases outside the gene matches.

This clone was picked up a small number of times. This chain connects TRBV19 to TRBJ2-4; 8 bases agree with TRBD2. The V gene end was trimmed by 7 bases and the J gene end by 9 bases; junction bases not matched to a gene: 17. CDR3 length equals 16 residues. CDR1 and CDR2 from the germline V gene are LNHDA and SQIVND (reference sequence). The CDR3 here is CASTVFLAGSRGIQYF. CDR3 coding DNA: TGTGCCAGTACGGTTTTTTTAGCGGGGTCGAGGGGCATTCAGTACTTC.

The chain carries TRBV5-1 and TRBJ2-7, with 8 positions matching TRBD1. The CDR3 is 15 residues long. The trim removed 0 bases at V and 6 bases at J, leaving 8 bases unmatched. The germline V gene encodes CDR1 SGHRS and CDR2 YFSETQ. In nucleotides, the CDR3 is TGCGCCAGCAGCTTGGCAGGGGGCGATTTCAGCGAGCAGTACTTC. Encoded protein: CASSLAGGDFSEQYF.

The rearrangement links TRBV4-2 to TRBJ1-3; D gene unclear. This CDR3 region has 18 residues. V lost 3 bases to trimming and J lost 2 bases, with 20 bases between them. The germline V gene has CDR1 LGHNA and CDR2 YNFKEQ. The CDR3 here is CASSQNRLGPSTGNTIYF. The CDR3 nucleotides are TGTGCCAGCAGCCAGAACCGGCTCGGGCCTAGCACTGGAAACACCATATATTTT.

The gene calls are TRBV18 and TRBJ2-3; D is ambiguous. The CDR3 consists of 15 residues. V was clipped by 3 bases and J by 2 bases, with 12 bases between them. Germline CDR1 and CDR2: KGHSH and LQKENI. The CDR3 here is CASSPFGAATDTQYF. The DNA of the CDR3 is TGTGCCAGCTCACCTTTCGGAGCAGCCACAGATACGCAGTATTTT.

This clone was counted a few times. The genes are TRBV5-1 and TRBJ1-4; no reliable D call. The CDR3 contains 11 residues. Germline V lookup: CDR1 SGHRS, CDR2 YFSETQ. The ends were cut back, 7 bases at V and 7 bases at J, with 8 bases in the middle. CDR3 DNA: TGCGCCAGCCGGGAGGGTGAAAAACTGTTTTTT. It yields the protein CASREGEKLFF.

The chain carries TRBV4-2 and TRBJ2-1; maybe TRBD2 (5 bases). The CDR3 totals 18 residues. Trimming left V 0 bases short and J 9 bases short, with 24 bases between. From germline, CDR1 is LGHNA and CDR2 YNFKEQ. The CDR3 DNA follows: TGTGCCAGCAGCCAAGAAGGCATCTATCATGGAGGCTTGGGTGAGCAGTTCTTC. Translated: CASSQEGIYHGGLGEQFF.

The V gene is TRBV19, the J gene TRBJ1-1; 9 positions agree with TRBD1. This CDR3 contains 14 residues. V gave up 5 bases and J gave up 4 bases; unmatched junction bases: 5. Germline values: CDR1 LNHDA, CDR2 SQIVND (reference sequence). CDR3 residues: CASSDRQGVTEAFF. The CDR3 DNA reads TGTGCCAGTAGTGATAGACAGGGGGTCACTGAAGCTTTCTTT.

The chain is built from TRBV19 and TRBJ1-1, with a tentative D call TRBD1 (6 bases). Germline loops: CDR1 LNHDA, CDR2 SQIVND (reference sequence). Between the trimmed V and J ends, which lost 6 bases and 6 bases, there was a span of 14 bases. The CDR3 length is 13 residues. The CDR3 protein is CASRPKGVAEAFF. CDR3 nucleotides: TGTGCCAGTAGGCCCAAGGGGGTGGCTGAAGCTTTCTTT.

This clone has a handful of counts. The chain is built from TRBV28 and TRBJ2-4; D not resolved. V was shortened by 6 bases and J by 0 bases, with 12 bases between the two germline ends. The CDR3 runs 15 residues. CDR1 is MDHEN and CDR2 is SYDVKM in the germline V gene. This CDR3 reads CASRSPAAAKNIQYF. The CDR3 coding sequence is TGTGCCAGCAGGAGTCCTGCGGCAGCCAAAAACATTCAGTACTTC.

This chain joins TRBV11-2 and TRBJ2-3, with no clear D. The ends were cut back, 5 bases at V and 8 bases at J, with 8 bases in the middle. Germline values: CDR1 SGHAT, CDR2 FQNNGV. The CDR3 has 11 amino acids. The CDR3 coding sequence is TGTGCCAGCAGCCACACGGGTACGCAGTATTTT. This encodes CASSHTGTQYF.